This entry lists 8 T cell receptor beta chains sequenced from one sample in a study of shared clonotypes between healthy human individuals. TCRdb's copy holds only in-frame clones and misses some; the assay was immunoSEQ multiplex PCR. This sample has millions of clones, with approximately 95% found just once. The sample comprised naive CD4+ T cells sorted from blood. The sample's subset: CD45RA+ positively selected. The source is a man aged 18 to 35 in good health.

The V gene is TRBV28, the J gene TRBJ1-5; D gene unclear. The V gene's germline CDR1 is MDHEN and CDR2 SYDVKM. The V end was cut by 7 bases, the J end by 0 bases, with 7 bases between. CDR3 size: 13 residues. The CDR3 DNA reads TGTGCCAGCAACAGTAATAGCAATCAGCCCCAGCATTTT. It yields the protein CASNSNSNQPQHF.

This chain links TRBV10-3 with TRBJ2-3; no clear D gene. This CDR3 is built from 13 residues. The germline CDR1 and CDR2 sequences are ENHRY and SYGVKD. V gave up 7 bases and J gave up 2 bases, with 10 bases separating them. The CDR3 is CAITDGYTDTQYF. The DNA for the CDR3 is TGTGCCATCACAGACGGGTACACAGATACGCAGTATTTT.

The chain is built from TRBV28 and TRBJ1-6; D gene uncertain. The germline V and J ends were trimmed by 4 bases and 0 bases, with 19 bases remaining between them. CDR1 and CDR2 (germline): MDHEN, SYDVKM. The CDR3 has 19 residues. The CDR3 DNA follows: TGTGCCAGCAGTTCCACGGGCCGCTGGGGAAGCTCCTATAATTCACCCCTCCACTTT. It encodes CASSSTGRWGSSYNSPLHF. The full variable domain, in which reference TRBV28 and TRBJ1-6 provide the parts outside the CDR3, is DVKVTQSSRYLVKRTGEKVFLECVQDMDHENMFWYRQDPGLGLRLIYFSYDVKMKEKGDIPEGYSVSREKKERFSLILESASTNQTSMYLCASSSTGRWGSSYNSPLHFGNGTRLTVT.

This sequence joins TRBV4-1 and TRBJ2-7, with 8 bases aligning to TRBD1. Germline loops: CDR1 MGHRA, CDR2 YSYEKL. The CDR3 runs 16 residues. J was trimmed by 5 bases and V by 0 bases; bases with no gene match: 9. CDR3 sequence reads: CASSQEGWGQANEQYF. CDR3 nucleotide sequence: TGCGCCAGCAGCCAAGAGGGTTGGGGACAGGCAAACGAGCAGTACTTC.

The CDR3 bases are TGTGCCAGCAGCGTAGATGGGATCCAACCCCAGCATTTT. Encoded protein: CASSVDGIQPQHF. The rearrangement joins TRBV9 to TRBJ1-5; D remains unclear. Germline lookup yields CDR1 SGDLS and CDR2 YYNGEE. Deletions cut 0 bases from V and 10 bases from J, with 11 bases between. The CDR3 is 13 amino acids.

The V call is TRBV7-9, the J call TRBJ1-4; 10 nucleotides line up with TRBD1. This CDR3 spans 15 amino acids. Trimming at V came to 5 bases and at J to 4 bases, leaving 4 bases not matched to a gene. From germline, CDR1 is SEHNR and CDR2 FQNEAQ (reference sequence). The CDR3 nucleotides are TGTGCCAGCAGCCAGACAGGGGGCGGTAATGAAAAACTGTTTTTT. It codes for CASSQTGGGNEKLFF.

The J gene is TRBJ1-6, the V gene TRBV6-6; maybe TRBD1 (6 bases). Germline V gene data show CDR1 as MNHNY and CDR2 as SVGAGI (reference sequence). Trimming stripped 8 bases from V and 0 bases from J, with 14 bases between. The CDR3 spans 16 residues. The CDR3 DNA is TGTGCCAGCGATCGGGACATAGGCTCCTATAATTCACCCCTCCACTTT. This codes for CASDRDIGSYNSPLHF.

V gene TRBV6-5 combines with J gene TRBJ2-7; TRBD2 matches at 7 bases. Per germline, CDR1 MNHEY and CDR2 SVGAGI. CDR3 length equals 15 residues. Losses at the gene ends were 6 bases for V and 7 bases for J; bases not matched to a gene: 15. CDR3 region: CASRSVGRERYEQYF. CDR3 coding DNA: TGTGCCAGCAGGAGCGTGGGGCGGGAGAGGTATGAGCAGTACTTC.